The 9 T cell receptor beta chains presented below share a single source sample, sequenced in a study of shared T cell receptors in the human thymus. TCRdb's copy holds only in-frame clones and misses some; the assay was immunoSEQ multiplex PCR. The sample records approximately 580,000 clones, about four fifths being singletons. The sample was also linked to a second study, of human thymus T cells.

What was sequenced was thymocytes. The receptors here all came from a boy in the first two years of life with a congenital heart defect.

The gene calls are TRBV14 and TRBJ2-7; the D is unclear. The V end was cut by 1 base, the J end by 3 bases, with 16 bases between. Germline V gene lookup returns CDR1 SGHDN and CDR2 FVKESK. The CDR3 has 16 amino acids. The CDR3 region has the DNA TGTGCCAGCAGCCAAGGGGTCTACGGCGGCCTCTACGAGCAGTACTTC. Protein: CASSQGVYGGLYEQYF.

The chain couples TRBV7-3 to TRBJ2-6; tentatively, D is TRBD2 (5 bases). This CDR3 has 18 residues. Germline-derived CDR1 and CDR2 are SGHTA and FQGTGA. Trimming stripped 5 bases from V and 1 base from J, with 18 bases between. CDR3 sequence (DNA): TGTGCCAGCAGCCCCACGAGGGAAAGGGTTTCTGGGGCCAACGTCCTGACTTTC. Its translation is CASSPTRERVSGANVLTF. Combining the CDR3 with reference TRBV7-3 and TRBJ2-6 gives the whole variable domain GAGVSQTPSNKVTEKGKYVELRCDPISGHTALYWYRQSLGQGPEFLIYFQGTGAADDSGLPNDRFFAVRPEGSVSTLKIQRTERGDSAVYLCASSPTRERVSGANVLTFGAGSRLTVL.

This chain links TRBV6-5 with TRBJ2-1; D possibly corresponds to TRBD2 (5 bases). V lost 10 bases and J lost 7, with 11 bases in between. This CDR3 spans 11 amino acids. CDR1 and CDR2 from the germline V gene are MNHEY and SVGAGI. In DNA form, the CDR3 reads TGTGCCACTAGCTCGGGGAATGAGCAGTTCTTC. As protein: CATSSGNEQFF.

V usage is TRBV9 and J usage is TRBJ1-1; possibly TRBD1 for D (5 bases). The germline gives CDR1 SGDLS, CDR2 YYNGEE. The CDR3 sequence is 13 residues long. V lost 0 bases to trimming and J lost 5 bases, with 8 bases between them. CDR3 DNA sequence: TGTGCCAGCAGCGTAGAAGGGGAAACTGAAGCTTTCTTT. Its protein is CASSVEGETEAFF.

The rearrangement links TRBV14 to TRBJ2-1; TRBD2 agrees at 9 bases. Germline CDR1 reads SGHDN; CDR2 reads FVKESK. V lost 1 base, J lost 7 bases, and 8 bases stayed unmatched. This CDR3 has 16 residues. CDR3 region: CASSQVEKREANEQFF. The CDR3 DNA reads as TGTGCCAGCAGCCAAGTGGAGAAGCGGGAGGCTAATGAGCAGTTCTTC. Together with reference TRBV14 and TRBJ2-1, the CDR3 gives the full variable domain: EAGVTQFPSHSVIEKGQTVTLRCDPISGHDNLYWYRRVMGKEIKFLLHFVKESKQDESGMPNNRFLAERTGGTYSTLKVQPAELEDSGVYFCASSQVEKREANEQFFGPGTRLTVL.

The rearrangement joins TRBV28 to TRBJ2-3; 13 nucleotides line up with TRBD2. The CDR3 is 18 amino acids. CDR1 MDHEN and CDR2 SYDVKM come from the germline V gene. V lost 5 bases to trimming and J lost 0 bases; unmatched junction nucleotides: 8. CDR3: CASSRPSGLAGSTDTQYF. The CDR3 region has the DNA TGTGCCAGCAGTCGACCGTCGGGACTAGCGGGGAGCACAGATACGCAGTATTTT.

The CDR3 here is CASSPRGGRYYTYNEQFF. Written as DNA, the CDR3 is TGTGCCAGCAGCCCCCGCGGCGGGAGGTACTACACCTACAATGAGCAGTTCTTC. The rearrangement joins TRBV14 to TRBJ2-1; the match to TRBD2 covers 8 bases. CDR3 length: 18 amino acids. J gave up 2 bases and V 4 bases, and 13 bases lay outside the gene matches. Germline loops: CDR1 SGHDN, CDR2 FVKESK.

The chain joins TRBV7-9 to TRBJ1-2; D possibly corresponds to TRBD1 (6 bases). The CDR3 has 13 amino acids. V was clipped by 3 bases and J by 8 bases, with 13 bases between them. From germline, CDR1 is SEHNR and CDR2 FQNEAQ (reference sequence). CDR3 amino acids: CASSLDSQGGYTF. The CDR3, as DNA: TGTGCCAGCAGCTTGGACAGCCAAGGGGGCTACACCTTC.

The chain is built from TRBV5-1 and TRBJ2-2; D is unresolved. CDR3 length equals 13 residues. V was cut by 0 bases and J by 6 bases, with 6 bases left in between. In germline, CDR1 is SGHRS, CDR2 YFSETQ. CDR3 amino acids: CASSLGSAGELFF. The CDR3 region has the DNA TGCGCCAGCAGCTTGGGCTCGGCCGGGGAGCTGTTTTTT.